The 18 T cell receptor beta chains listed next were all sequenced from one sample in a study of OX40 agonist ivuxolimab in advanced cancers. This table comes from immunoSEQ multiplex PCR, and its TCRdb copy is limited to in-frame clones, with some not included. Here the sample spans around 63,000 clones, approximately 90% being singletons. Sequencing was performed on CD4+ or CD8+ T cells sorted from blood, taken in a trial of the OX40 agonist ivuxolimab. The source of these receptors is an adult with an advanced solid tumor such as melanoma, head and neck, liver or kidney cancer.

The chain uses TRBV19 and TRBJ2-7, with D tentatively TRBD1 or TRBD2 (5 bases each). Looked up from germline, CDR1 is LNHDA and CDR2 is SQIVND (reference sequence). The CDR3 is made up of 16 amino acids. Between the trimmed V and J ends, which lost 5 bases and 7 bases, there was a span of 24 bases. CDR3 DNA: TGTGCCAGTAGTCCCGATGTTGTCAGGGCTAGAGGGGAGCAGTACTTC. Translating gives CASSPDVVRARGEQYF.

The chain carries TRBV19 and TRBJ2-3; TRBD1 matches at 9 bases. J was trimmed by 6 bases and V by 5 bases; bases with no gene match: 6. This CDR3 has 14 residues. In germline, CDR1 is LNHDA, CDR2 SQIVND (reference sequence). In DNA form, the CDR3 reads TGTGCCAGTAGTCCGGGGACAGGGTTGGATACGCAGTATTTT. It codes for CASSPGTGLDTQYF.

The gene calls are TRBV29-1 and TRBJ2-1; weak D call: TRBD2 (5 bases). Looked up from germline, CDR1 is SQVTM and CDR2 is ANQGSEA. V shed 4 bases and J shed 5 bases, with 6 bases lying between them. CDR3 length: 11 amino acids. In nucleotides, the CDR3 is TGCAGCGTTGTCGGGAACAATGAGCAGTTCTTC. Translation: CSVVGNNEQFF.

The chain couples TRBV19 to TRBJ2-1; possible D gene TRBD2, 5 bases. Germline V gene lookup returns CDR1 LNHDA and CDR2 SQIVND (reference sequence). CDR3 length: 14 residues. Trimming took off 4 bases at V and 9 bases at J, with 16 bases between the two ends. The DNA for the CDR3 is TGTGCCAGTAGTAAGACTACTTTGGTGGGTGAGCAGTTCTTC. Encoded protein: CASSKTTLVGEQFF.

This clone was detected a few times. J is TRBJ1-5 and V is TRBV5-1; a possible D gene is TRBD1 (5 bases). V shed 4 bases and J shed 3 bases, with 11 bases lying between them. The V gene's germline CDR1 is SGHRS and CDR2 YFSETQ. This CDR3 contains 14 residues. The CDR3 sequence is CASSVGDANQPQHF. The CDR3 DNA reads as TGCGCCAGCAGCGTGGGGGATGCCAATCAGCCCCAGCATTTT.

The chain has TRBV13 and TRBJ2-5, with 8 bases matching TRBD1. V was pared by 2 bases and J by 5 bases, with 1 base of the junction left unmatched. Germline V gene data show CDR1 as PRHDT and CDR2 as FYEKMQ (reference sequence). The CDR3 runs 13 residues. The CDR3 coding sequence is TGTGCCAGCAGCTTAAGGGACAGGGAGACCCAGTACTTC. It translates to CASSLRDRETQYF.

The chain has TRBV16 and TRBJ2-7; D ambiguous. Between the trimmed V and J ends, which lost 5 bases and 2 bases, there was a span of 25 bases. Per the germline V gene, CDR1 is KGHSY and CDR2 is FQNENV. The CDR3 sequence is 18 residues long. The CDR3 is CASSSQIRFGGSPYEQYF. The CDR3 nucleotides read TGTGCCAGCAGCAGCCAAATCCGGTTTGGTGGCTCCCCCTACGAGCAGTACTTC.

The chain combines TRBV5-5 with TRBJ1-5; weak D call: TRBD1 (5 bases). Trimming removed 1 base from V and 6 bases from J, with 11 bases in between. This CDR3 spans 14 amino acids. The germline V gene has CDR1 SGHKS and CDR2 YYEKEE (reference sequence). DNA for the CDR3: TGTGCCAGCAGCTTGTGGGACCCGGGTCAGCCCCAGCATTTT. Protein product: CASSLWDPGQPQHF. Based on the CDR3 plus reference TRBV5-5 and TRBJ1-5, the full variable domain is DAGVTQSPTHLIKTRGQQVTLRCSPISGHKSVSWYQQVLGQGPQFIFQYYEKEERGRGNFPDRFSARQFPNYSSELNVNALLLGDSALYLCASSLWDPGQPQHFGDGTRLSIL.

V gene TRBV5-4 combines with J gene TRBJ2-5, with D unclear. The DNA matches TRBJ2-7 better at its end, which makes the J call doubtful. Looked up from germline, CDR1 is SGHNT and CDR2 is YYREEE (reference sequence). The CDR3 extends over 13 amino acids. The CDR3 is CASSSGGVGEQYF. CDR3 bases: TGTGCCAGCAGCTCGGGTGGAGTTGGCGAGCAGTACTTC.

The rearrangement links TRBV18 to TRBJ2-2, with 7 bases aligning to TRBD1. The CDR3 consists of 15 residues. V shed 6 bases, J shed 2 bases, and the junction held 6 bases outside the gene matches. Germline CDR1 is KGHSH and CDR2 is LQKENI. DNA of the CDR3: TGTGCCAGCTCCCCGGGGACAGCCAACACCGGGGAGCTGTTTTTT. It encodes CASSPGTANTGELFF.

The rearrangement links TRBV9 to TRBJ2-3, with 8 bases lining up with TRBD2. The CDR3 is 16 residues long. CDR1 SGDLS and CDR2 YYNGEE come from the germline V gene. The trim removed 0 bases at V and 10 bases at J, leaving 13 bases unmatched. CDR3 sequence: CASSVAGGEPLGAQYF. In DNA, the CDR3 is TGTGCCAGCAGCGTAGCGGGAGGGGAGCCCCTTGGTGCGCAGTATTTT.

The chain combines TRBV11-1 with TRBJ1-1, with no clear D. Trimming took 3 bases from V and 4 from J, leaving 9 bases between them. Germline V gene data show CDR1 as SGHAT and CDR2 as FQDESV (reference sequence). The CDR3 totals 13 residues. This CDR3 reads CASSFGWGTEAFF. DNA for the CDR3: TGTGCCAGCAGCTTCGGATGGGGCACTGAAGCTTTCTTT.

With respect to this clone: Other DNA sequences in the sample encode the same CDR3. V is TRBV5-1 and J is TRBJ2-3; the D is unclear. From germline, CDR1 is SGHRS and CDR2 YFSETQ. Trimming stripped 2 bases from V and 5 bases from J, with 9 bases between. The length of the CDR3 is 13 residues. The CDR3 region has the DNA TGCGCCAGCAGCTTCCCGGGTGAAGATACGCAGTATTTT. Protein: CASSFPGEDTQYF.

The chain has TRBV19 and TRBJ2-5; weak D call: TRBD2 (6 bases). Trimming stripped 1 base from V and 5 bases from J, with 11 bases between. Germline CDR1 reads LNHDA; CDR2 reads SQIVND (reference sequence). This CDR3 has 14 residues. The CDR3 DNA follows: TGTGCCAGTAGTATAGGGGGGGTACCCGAGACCCAGTACTTC. Protein: CASSIGGVPETQYF.

CDR3 bases: TGTGCCAGCAGCCCTCTACCTAGGTCGGTGGAAGCTTTCTTT. As protein: CASSPLPRSVEAFF. The gene calls are TRBV6-6 and TRBJ1-1; no firm D call. Looked up from germline, CDR1 is MNHNY and CDR2 is SVGAGI (reference sequence). This CDR3 contains 14 residues. Trimming pared 6 bases from V and 8 bases from J, leaving 19 bases between.

This clone was seen once. The V gene is TRBV11-2, the J gene TRBJ2-7; unclear D gene. V lost 5 bases, J lost 3 bases, and 14 bases lay in between. From germline, CDR1 is SGHAT and CDR2 FQNNGV. The CDR3 length is 14 residues. The CDR3 here is CASSPLGLGYEQYF. The CDR3 DNA reads TGTGCCAGCAGCCCCTTGGGCCTTGGCTACGAGCAGTACTTC.

The rearrangement joins TRBV2 to TRBJ2-1; D not resolved. This CDR3 has 14 residues. V dropped 5 bases and J dropped 9 bases, with 17 bases sitting between them. Germline-derived CDR1 and CDR2 are SNHLY and FYNNEI. CDR3 sequence (DNA): TGTGCCAGCAGTTACGCATCTACAGTCGGTGAGCAGTTCTTC. Translation: CASSYASTVGEQFF. The full variable domain, rest sourced from reference TRBV2 and TRBJ2-1, is EPEVTQTPSHQVTQMGQEVILRCVPISNHLYFYWYRQILGQKVEFLVSFYNNEISEKSEIFDDQFSVERPDGSNFTLKIRSTKLEDSAMYFCASSYASTVGEQFFGPGTRLTVL.

This chain uses TRBV9 with TRBJ2-2, with 7 bases aligning to TRBD1. This CDR3 region has 13 residues. Germline V CDR1 and CDR2: SGDLS, YYNGEE. The junction had 1 base not matched to a gene; V was cut back by 2 bases and J by 6 bases. The CDR3 protein is CASSVQGAGELFF. The CDR3 region has the DNA TGTGCCAGCAGCGTGCAGGGGGCCGGGGAGCTGTTTTTT.